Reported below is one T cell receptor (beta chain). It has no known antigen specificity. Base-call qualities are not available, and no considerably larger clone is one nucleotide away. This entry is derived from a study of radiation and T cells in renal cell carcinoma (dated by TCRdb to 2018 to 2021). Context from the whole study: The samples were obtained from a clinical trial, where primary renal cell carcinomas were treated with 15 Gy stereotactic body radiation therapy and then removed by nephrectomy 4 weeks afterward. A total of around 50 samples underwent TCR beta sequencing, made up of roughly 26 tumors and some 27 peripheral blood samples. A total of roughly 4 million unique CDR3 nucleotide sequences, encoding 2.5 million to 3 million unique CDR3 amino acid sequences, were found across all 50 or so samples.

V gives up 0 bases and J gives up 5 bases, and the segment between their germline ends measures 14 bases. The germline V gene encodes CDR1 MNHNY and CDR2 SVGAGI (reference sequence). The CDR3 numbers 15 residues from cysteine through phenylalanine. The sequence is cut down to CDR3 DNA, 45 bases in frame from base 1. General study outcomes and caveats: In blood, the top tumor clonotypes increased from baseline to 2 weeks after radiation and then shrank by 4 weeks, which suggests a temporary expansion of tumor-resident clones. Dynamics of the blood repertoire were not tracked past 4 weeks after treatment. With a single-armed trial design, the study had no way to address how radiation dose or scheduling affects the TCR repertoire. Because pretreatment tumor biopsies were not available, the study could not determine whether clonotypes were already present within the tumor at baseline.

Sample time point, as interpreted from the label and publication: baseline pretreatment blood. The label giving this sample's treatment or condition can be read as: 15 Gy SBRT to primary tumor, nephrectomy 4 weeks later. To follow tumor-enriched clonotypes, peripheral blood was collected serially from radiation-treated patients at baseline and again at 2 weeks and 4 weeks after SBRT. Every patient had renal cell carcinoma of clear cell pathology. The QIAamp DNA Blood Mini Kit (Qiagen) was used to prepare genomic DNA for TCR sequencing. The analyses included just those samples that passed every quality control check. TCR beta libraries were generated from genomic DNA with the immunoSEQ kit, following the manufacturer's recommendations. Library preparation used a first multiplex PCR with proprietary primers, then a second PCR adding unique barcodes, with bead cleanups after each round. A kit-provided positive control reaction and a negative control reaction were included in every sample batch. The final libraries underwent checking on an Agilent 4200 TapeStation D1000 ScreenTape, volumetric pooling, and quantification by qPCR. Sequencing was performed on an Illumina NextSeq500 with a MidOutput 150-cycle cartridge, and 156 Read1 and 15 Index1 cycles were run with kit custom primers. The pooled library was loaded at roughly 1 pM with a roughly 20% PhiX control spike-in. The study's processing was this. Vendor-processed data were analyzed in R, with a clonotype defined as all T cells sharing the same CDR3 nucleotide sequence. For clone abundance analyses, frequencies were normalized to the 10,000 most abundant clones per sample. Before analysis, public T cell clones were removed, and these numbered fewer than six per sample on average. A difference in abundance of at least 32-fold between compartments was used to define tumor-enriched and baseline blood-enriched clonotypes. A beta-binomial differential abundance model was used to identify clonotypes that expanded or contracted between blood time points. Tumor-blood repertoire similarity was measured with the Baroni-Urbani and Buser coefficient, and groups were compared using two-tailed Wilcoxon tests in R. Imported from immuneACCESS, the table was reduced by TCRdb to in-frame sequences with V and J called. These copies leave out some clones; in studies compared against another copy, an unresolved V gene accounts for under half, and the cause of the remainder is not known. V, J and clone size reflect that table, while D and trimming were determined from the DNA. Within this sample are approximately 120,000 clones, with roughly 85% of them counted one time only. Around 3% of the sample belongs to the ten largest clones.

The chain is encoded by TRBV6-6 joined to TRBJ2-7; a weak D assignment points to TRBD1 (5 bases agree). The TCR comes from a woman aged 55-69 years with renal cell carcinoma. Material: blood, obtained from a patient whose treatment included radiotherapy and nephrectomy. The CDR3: CASSYSSGAKNEQYF. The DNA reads TGTGCCAGCAGTTACTCTAGTGGGGCGAAGAACGAGCAGTACTTC.